This TCR beta chain was captured in a study of regulatory T cells in long-lasting Graves disease. General study points: Thyroid tissue was not sampled; only peripheral blood was. Among samples with persistent disease, TRBV28, TRBJ1-2 and TRBJ2-5 were favored. The study found lower TCR diversity in persistent Graves' patients than in newly diagnosed ones.

Time point described: persistent/refractory GD, antithyroid drugs over 5 years with positive TRAb. PBMC RNA served as the TCR library source. A blood draw put about 10 milliliters of peripheral blood into EDTA tubes. Through Arm-PCR of CDR3 regions and iRepertoire HTBI primers, TCR beta libraries were built. Using its own MiXCR run on the multiplex PCR reads, TCRdb lists one record per CDR3 protein. This table holds approximately 360,000 distinct CDR3 sequences, 20% to 25% found once. This clonotype showed up just a few times. What it binds is unknown. Trimming took off 3 bases at V and 6 bases at J, with 21 bases between the two ends. The germline CDR1 and CDR2 sequences are MNHEY and SMNVEV (reference sequence). CDR3 length: 18 residues.

Material: peripheral blood mononuclear cells (PBMCs), obtained when the disease was refractory, from a patient treated with antithyroid drugs. The TCR was taken from a woman in her thirties or forties with Graves disease. The V and J genes are TRBV27 and TRBJ2-6, with D possibly TRBD1 on 6 matching bases. The chain's CDR3 is CASSFQGPRGFQANVLTF. CDR3 nucleotides: TGTGCCAGCAGTTTTCAGGGGCCCCGGGGTTTTCAGGCCAACGTCCTGACTTTC.